The 30 T cell receptor beta chains below were found in one sample sequenced in a study of blood T cell repertoires in COVID-19. Method: immunoSEQ multiplex PCR; TCRdb's copy keeps in-frame clones and lacks some. The sample consists of roughly 410,000 clones, roughly 86% of them appearing once. Material: peripheral blood. Source of these receptors: a woman aged 55-69 years with COVID-19, enrolled during active disease.

The chain joins TRBV19 to TRBJ2-7; no definite D call. Germline V gene data show CDR1 as LNHDA and CDR2 as SQIVND (reference sequence). Trimming shortened V by 5 bases and J by 2 bases, and 10 bases separated the two germline ends. There are 13 residues in the CDR3. The CDR3 reads CASSPWAAYEQYF. In nucleotides, the CDR3 is TGTGCCAGTAGTCCCTGGGCCGCCTACGAGCAGTACTTC. The full variable domain, with the rest looked up from reference TRBV19 and TRBJ2-7, is DGGITQSPKYLFRKEGQNVTLSCEQNLNHDAMYWYRQDPGQGLRLIYYSQIVNDFQKGDIAEGYSVSREKKESFPLTVTSAQKNPTAFYLCASSPWAAYEQYFGPGTRLTVT.

This clone appeared a few times. This CDR3 reads CASSDHGQGNYNEQFF. CDR3 DNA sequence: TGCGCCAGCAGTGATCATGGACAGGGGAACTACAATGAGCAGTTCTTC. The chain recombines TRBV10-1 with TRBJ2-1; TRBD1 matches 9 bases. Germline V gene sequence: CDR1 WNHNN, CDR2 SYGVQD (reference sequence). V lost 3 bases to trimming and J lost 3 bases; unmatched junction nucleotides: 6. The CDR3 sequence is 16 residues long.

The V gene is TRBV5-3, the J gene TRBJ1-4; 8 nucleotides match TRBD1. TRBV5-3 is an ORF, and what it does is uncertain. The length of the CDR3 is 14 residues. V lost 0 bases to trimming and J lost 5 bases; unmatched junction nucleotides: 0. CDR3 loop: CARSLGQGNEKLFF. The CDR3, as DNA: TGTGCCAGAAGCTTGGGACAGGGGAATGAAAAACTGTTTTTT.

The genes are TRBV28 and TRBJ1-1, with D possibly being TRBD1 (6 bases). This CDR3 region has 14 residues. Germline CDR1 MDHEN, CDR2 SYDVKM. The germline V and J ends were trimmed by 7 bases and 2 bases, with 14 bases remaining between them. The CDR3 DNA sequence: TGTGCCAGCATTTTTAGACAGGACAACACTGAAGCTTTCTTT. Translating gives CASIFRQDNTEAFF.

This clone occurred once. The rearrangement uses TRBV3-1 (or the pseudogene TRBV3-2) and TRBJ2-1; TRBD2 matches at 7 bases. V lost 4 bases, J lost 5 bases, and 5 bases stayed unmatched. CDR3 length: 14 residues. Germline-derived CDR1 and CDR2 are LGHDT and YNNKEL (reference sequence). The CDR3 region has the DNA TGTGCCAGCAGCCGGCCGGGAGGCAACAATGAGCAGTTCTTC. Amino acids: CASSRPGGNNEQFF.

This rearrangement joins TRBV7-3 to TRBJ2-1; TRBD2 is a possible D gene (7 bases). Per germline, CDR1 SGHTA and CDR2 FQGTGA. V was shortened by 0 bases and J by 3 bases, with 9 bases between the two germline ends. The CDR3 has 15 residues. The CDR3 region is CASSLTGGVYNEQFF. CDR3 coding DNA: TGTGCCAGCAGCTTAACAGGGGGGGTCTACAATGAGCAGTTCTTC. Combining the CDR3 with reference TRBV7-3 and TRBJ2-1 gives the whole variable domain GAGVSQTPSNKVTEKGKYVELRCDPISGHTALYWYRQSLGQGPEFLIYFQGTGAADDSGLPNDRFFAVRPEGSVSTLKIQRTERGDSAVYLCASSLTGGVYNEQFFGPGTRLTVL.

The chain couples TRBV18 to TRBJ2-5; TRBD1 might be the D (5 bases). This CDR3 is built from 14 residues. Germline CDR1 is KGHSH and CDR2 is LQKENI. The V end lost 5 bases, the J end lost 4 bases, and 14 bases lay between the germline ends. CDR3 residues: CASSYNRFPETQYF. The CDR3 DNA reads TGTGCCAGCTCATATAACAGGTTCCCAGAGACCCAGTACTTC.

This clone has more than one count but fewer than ten. The chain has TRBV18 and TRBJ2-2; D is unresolved. Germline assignment: CDR1 KGHSH and CDR2 LQKENI. V dropped 2 bases and J dropped 4 bases, with 8 bases sitting between them. This CDR3 is 14 amino acids long. This chain's CDR3 is CASSPLASTGELFF. The CDR3 DNA reads as TGTGCCAGCTCACCATTGGCCAGCACCGGGGAGCTGTTTTTT.

Worth noting for this clone: Other DNA sequences within the sample encode an identical CDR3. The chain carries TRBV19 and TRBJ2-2, with D unresolved. Germline-derived CDR1 and CDR2 are LNHDA and SQIVND (reference sequence). Trimming removed 3 bases at V and 8 bases at J, with 4 bases between. This CDR3 is built from 11 residues. The CDR3 here is CASSIRGELFF. The DNA of the CDR3 is TGTGCCAGTAGTATTCGTGGGGAGCTGTTTTTT.

V usage is TRBV2 and J usage is TRBJ1-1; 7 bases are shared with TRBD1. V lost 2 bases to trimming and J lost 6 bases; unmatched junction nucleotides: 9. Germline V gene data show CDR1 as SNHLY and CDR2 as FYNNEI. CDR3 length: 15 amino acids. The CDR3 is CASSELKTGHAEAFF. As DNA, the CDR3 is TGTGCCAGCAGTGAACTCAAGACAGGGCACGCTGAAGCTTTCTTT.

The chain combines TRBV19 with TRBJ1-2; 8 bases line up with TRBD1. The CDR3 is 11 amino acids. The V gene end was trimmed by 10 bases and the J gene end by 7 bases; junction bases not matched to a gene: 5. Germline-derived CDR1 and CDR2 are LNHDA and SQIVND (reference sequence). The CDR3 loop is CATTDRVGYTF. CDR3 nucleotides: TGTGCCACCACGGACAGGGTTGGCTACACCTTC.

The rearrangement links TRBV4-2 to TRBJ1-1, with D hard to call. CDR3 length equals 15 residues. CDR1 is LGHNA, CDR2 YNFKEQ, per germline. V was pared by 1 base and J by 5 bases, with 14 bases between. Here the CDR3 DNA reads TGTGCCAGCAGCCAAGGTCCAACGGAGACGACTGAAGCTTTCTTT. Its translation is CASSQGPTETTEAFF.

The chain has TRBV6-5 and TRBJ1-5; 7 bases fit TRBD1. The CDR3 contains 15 residues. The ends lost 6 bases at V and 0 bases at J; junction bases unmatched: 5. Germline V gene lookup returns CDR1 MNHEY and CDR2 SVGAGI. This CDR3 is CASRPDRTSNQPQHF. The CDR3 DNA follows: TGTGCCAGCAGACCGGACAGGACTAGCAATCAGCCCCAGCATTTT.

In DNA form, the CDR3 reads TGCGCCAGCAGTCCCGACTCTGAGCAGTTCTTC. Translation: CASSPDSEQFF. V gene TRBV5-1 combines with J gene TRBJ2-1; no clear D gene. CDR1 and CDR2 from the germline V gene are SGHRS and YFSETQ. V was cut by 5 bases and J by 9 bases, with 9 bases left in between. The CDR3 is 11 residues long.

V usage is TRBV18 and J usage is TRBJ1-6; possibly TRBD1 for D (6 bases). V was trimmed by 6 bases and J by 7 bases, leaving 13 bases between them. Germline assignment: CDR1 KGHSH and CDR2 LQKENI. The CDR3 totals 14 residues. CDR3 bases: TGTGCCAGCTCGCAAGGACAGTCAAATTCACCCCTCCACTTT. Translated, it gives CASSQGQSNSPLHF. Based on the CDR3 plus reference TRBV18 and TRBJ1-6, the full variable domain is NAGVMQNPRHLVRRRGQEARLRCSPMKGHSHVYWYRQLPEEGLKFMVYLQKENIIDESGMPKERFSAEFPKEGPSILRIQQVVRGDSAAYFCASSQGQSNSPLHFGNGTRLTVT.

The chain recombines TRBV18 with TRBJ1-2; 7 nucleotides line up with TRBD1. V dropped 2 bases and J dropped 4; count of bases not matched to a gene: 10. The germline V gene has CDR1 KGHSH and CDR2 LQKENI. This CDR3 has 16 amino acids. CDR3 sequence reads: CASSPDRKGAVYGYTF. In DNA form, the CDR3 reads TGTGCCAGCTCACCAGATAGAAAGGGGGCAGTCTATGGCTACACCTTC. The variable domain in full, with the rest retrieved from reference TRBV18 and TRBJ1-2, is NAGVMQNPRHLVRRRGQEARLRCSPMKGHSHVYWYRQLPEEGLKFMVYLQKENIIDESGMPKERFSAEFPKEGPSILRIQQVVRGDSAAYFCASSPDRKGAVYGYTFGSGTRLTVV.

The chain is built from TRBV27 and TRBJ2-7; 9 bases are a match to TRBD1. Germline V gives CDR1 MNHEY, CDR2 SMNVEV (reference sequence). This CDR3 comprises 18 residues. J gave up 5 bases and V 5 bases, and 19 bases lay outside the gene matches. The CDR3: CASSINPGTGRLGNEQYF. In DNA form, the CDR3 reads TGTGCCAGCAGTATCAATCCCGGGACAGGGAGGTTAGGTAACGAGCAGTACTTC.

The chain combines TRBV2 with TRBJ2-3; TRBD2 matches 13 bases. CDR3 length equals 17 residues. After removal of 7 bases from V and 5 bases from J, the junction contained 12 bases not matched to a gene. CDR1 SNHLY and CDR2 FYNNEI come from the germline V gene. In DNA form, the CDR3 reads TGTGCCAGCAACACCGGGACTAGCGGGGTCTCAGTAGATACGCAGTATTTT. Protein: CASNTGTSGVSVDTQYF.

With regard to this clone: The identical CDR3 is also encoded by other nucleotide sequences in the sample. The gene calls are TRBV5-1 and TRBJ1-2, with TRBD1 matching 9 bases. CDR1 and CDR2 from the germline V gene are SGHRS and YFSETQ. Trimming cost V 0 bases and J 8 bases; bases outside gene matches: 2. The CDR3 sequence is 13 residues long. CDR3 sequence reads: CASSLGQGGGYTF. DNA of the CDR3: TGCGCCAGCAGCTTGGGACAGGGGGGAGGCTACACCTTC.

The chain recombines TRBV23-1 with TRBJ2-7; unclear D gene. TRBV23-1 belongs to the ORF category, with a function that is uncertain. Deletions cut 0 bases from V and 0 bases from J, with 6 bases between. The CDR3 is made up of 14 amino acids. CDR3 amino acids: CASSQSSFSYEQYF. Written as DNA, the CDR3 is TGCGCCAGCAGTCAATCGAGCTTCTCCTACGAGCAGTACTTC.

The chain carries TRBV5-1 and TRBJ1-6, with 7 bases aligning to TRBD1. Losses at the gene ends were 5 bases for V and 5 bases for J; bases not matched to a gene: 7. CDR3 length: 15 amino acids. Germline CDR1 SGHRS, CDR2 YFSETQ. CDR3 nucleotides: TGCGCCAGCAGGCCTTCCGGGACAGATAATTCACCCCTCCACTTT. Encoded protein: CASRPSGTDNSPLHF.

The chain has TRBV18 and TRBJ1-1, with D uncertain. Trimming left V 2 bases short and J 8 bases short, with 12 bases between. Germline V gene lookup returns CDR1 KGHSH and CDR2 LQKENI. This CDR3 has 13 amino acids. The CDR3 here is CASSPKEVWEAFF. CDR3 nucleotides: TGTGCCAGCTCACCAAAAGAGGTCTGGGAAGCTTTCTTT.

CDR3 DNA sequence: TGTGCCAGCAGTTACGAATCCCCGACAGCTAACTATGGCTACACCTTC. Its protein is CASSYESPTANYGYTF. The rearrangement joins TRBV6-6 to TRBJ1-2; possible D gene TRBD1, 5 bases. This CDR3 contains 16 residues. The germline gives CDR1 MNHNY, CDR2 SVGAGI (reference sequence). Trimming cost V 2 bases and J 0 bases, with 13 bases left between them.

This clone was observed once. V usage is TRBV25-1 and J usage is TRBJ1-2; the D gene is possibly TRBD1 (5 bases). CDR1 and CDR2 (germline): MGHDK, SYGVNS. V was trimmed by 2 bases and J by 8 bases, leaving 18 bases between them. There are 15 residues in the CDR3. The CDR3 nucleotides are TGTGCCAGCAGTGAACTGGGGGGTCAGGCCTGGGGCTACACCTTC. Protein sequence: CASSELGGQAWGYTF.

This clone was counted a single time. The V call is TRBV6-1, the J call TRBJ2-2; the match to TRBD1 covers 7 bases. J lost 5 bases, V lost 2 bases, and 8 bases had no gene match. The CDR3 sequence is 16 residues long. CDR1 is MNHNS, CDR2 SASEGT, per germline. In DNA form, the CDR3 reads TGTGCCAGCAGTGAATTACCGGGACAGAGTACCGGGGAGCTGTTTTTT. Amino acid sequence: CASSELPGQSTGELFF.

The gene calls are TRBV5-1 and TRBJ2-7, with 8 positions matching TRBD1. CDR3 length: 14 amino acids. V gave up 2 bases and J gave up 1 base; unmatched junction bases: 2. Germline loops: CDR1 SGHRS, CDR2 YFSETQ. In nucleotides, the CDR3 is TGCGCCAGCAGCTTATACAGGGGGTCCTACGAGCAGTACTTC. Residues: CASSLYRGSYEQYF.

The chain uses TRBV7-2 and TRBJ2-7, with 12 positions matching TRBD1. Germline V gene data show CDR1 as SGHTA and CDR2 as FQGNSA. V trimming: 6 bases; J trimming: 4 bases; junction bases outside the gene matches: 1. This CDR3 comprises 13 residues. The CDR3 sequence is CASRGQGAYEQYF. The DNA of the CDR3 is TGTGCCAGCAGGGGACAGGGGGCTTACGAGCAGTACTTC.

The gene calls are TRBV5-6 and TRBJ1-5, with a possible D match to TRBD1 (6 bases). The V end lost 2 bases, the J end lost 4 bases, and 19 bases lay between the germline ends. The CDR3 has 17 amino acids. Germline V gene lookup returns CDR1 SGHDT and CDR2 YYEEEE. The CDR3 sequence: CASSLQLGGGSNQPQHF. The CDR3 nucleotides read TGTGCCAGCAGCTTACAACTGGGAGGGGGTTCAAATCAGCCCCAGCATTTT. The full variable domain, completed using reference TRBV5-6 and TRBJ1-5, is DAGVTQSPTHLIKTRGQQVTLRCSPKSGHDTVSWYQQALGQGPQFIFQYYEEEERQRGNFPDRFSGHQFPNYSSELNVNALLLGDSALYLCASSLQLGGGSNQPQHFGDGTRLSIL.

The V gene is TRBV6-2 or TRBV6-3, the J gene TRBJ1-2; D not certain. The CDR3 extends over 11 amino acids. Germline assignment: CDR1 MNHEY and CDR2 SVGEGT. Trimming took off 5 bases at V and 12 bases at J, with 13 bases between the two ends. CDR3 sequence: CASSGAVLHTF. Written as DNA, the CDR3 is TGTGCCAGCAGTGGAGCGGTCTTACACACCTTC.

This chain uses TRBV9 with TRBJ1-4, with unresolved D. V lost 4 bases, J lost 12 bases, and 13 bases lay in between. Germline V gives CDR1 SGDLS, CDR2 YYNGEE. The CDR3 length is 12 residues. The CDR3 nucleotides are TGTGCCAGCAGCCCTCTGGACGGGGAACTGTTTTTT. Protein product: CASSPLDGELFF.